In its sample, the clone carrying this TCR beta chain was seen many times. Its target is not known. This record belongs to a study of tumor-infiltrating lymphocytes in primary liver carcinoma. Study as a whole: Lesions, classed as T1-T3 N0M0, spanned roughly 4.2 to 10 cm across.

This CDR3 has 14 amino acids. Germline assignment: CDR1 SGHVS and CDR2 FQNEAQ. V dropped 5 bases and J dropped 4 bases, with 13 bases sitting between them. Study results and limitations: Significantly greater top-250-clone fractions characterized tumors relative to blood (p = 0.039). About 7-25% of top clones, no more, were shared by all five regions. Lesser overlap characterized tumor-adjacent and tumor-blood pairs relative to tumor region pairs.

Without any cell sorting, roughly 18-30 mg of bulk tissue yielded co-extracted RNA and DNA. The authors made TCR beta cDNA from about 500 ng total RNA with a constant-region primer. Construction of TCR beta libraries relied on three successive nested multiplex PCR rounds employing slightly modified ARM-PCR. For roughly 11 cycles apiece, the opening two PCR rounds ran with TRBV1-TRBV30 forward primers and a C-beta reverse primer. One entry per CDR3 protein results from TCRdb running MiXCR on the multiplex PCR reads. The sample includes about 190,000 distinct CDR3 sequences, around 81% of them seen just once.

The sequenced sample consisted of tumor tissue from primary liver carcinoma. This sequence originates from a man in his forties with primary liver carcinoma and hepatitis B virus infection. The rearrangement links TRBV7-8 to TRBJ2-3, with D unresolved. The CDR3: CASSPARWADTQYF. CDR3 nucleotides: TGTGCCAGCAGCCCTGCCAGGTGGGCAGATACGCAGTATTTT.